The clone carrying this T cell receptor beta chain was observed a handful of times. Antigen: not known. Sample time point: sample taken at primary tumor resection. Unsorted tumor, nontumor lung tissue or cryopreserved PBMC supplied the whole RNA. This specimen belongs to a study of spatial heterogeneity in lung cancer. Study observations and caveats: Within tumors, counts of expanded alpha and beta TCRs tracked tumor mutation counts.

TCRdb reprocessed the 5' RACE reads with MiXCR, giving one entry per CDR3 protein. Of some 9,000 distinct CDR3 sequences listed, more than 13% were seen once; the top ten hold roughly an eighth. The CDR3 covers 10 residues. V dropped 3 bases and J dropped 9 bases, with 4 bases sitting between them. CDR1 and CDR2 (germline): ENHRY, SYGVKD. The TCR sequence derives from a male donor with early-stage non-small cell lung cancer. Specimen: lung tumor tissue, collected at surgery. This chain links TRBV10-3 with TRBJ2-3; D is unclear. Here the CDR3 reads CAISDGTQYF. DNA of the CDR3: TGTGCCATCAGTGATGGGACGCAGTATTTT.